This TCR beta chain was identified during a study of cytomegalovirus exposure and HLA in healthy donors. Study-level points and caveats: In a later analysis, TCR association rates varied by HLA locus: DRB1 most, HLA-C fewest. Analysis was performed later, and it showed HLA-associated TCR beta chains to be more clonally expanded than equally common others. The study recorded over 150 TCR beta chains that were cytomegalovirus-associated.

Trimming cost V 3 bases and J 0 bases, with 8 bases left between them. The CDR3 covers 14 residues. The germline CDR1 and CDR2 sequences are SGDLS and YYNGEE. Nominally healthy donors were sampled, though unrecorded immune exposures were likely. Remarks on this clone: What it binds is not known.

60 Vbeta and 13 Jbeta primers were used in PCR. TCRdb's table, derived via immunoSEQ multiplex PCR, lists solely in-frame clones and lacks some. The table records about 59,000 clones, roughly 90% of them present only once. Sequenced: PBMCs. This TCR was recovered from a man aged 25 to 45 in good health and CMV-seropositive. The rearrangement joins TRBV9 to TRBJ2-3; possible D gene TRBD2, 5 bases. The CDR3 region has the DNA TGTGCCAGCAGCGGTCTAGCTAGCACAGATACGCAGTATTTT. Translating it yields CASSGLASTDTQYF.